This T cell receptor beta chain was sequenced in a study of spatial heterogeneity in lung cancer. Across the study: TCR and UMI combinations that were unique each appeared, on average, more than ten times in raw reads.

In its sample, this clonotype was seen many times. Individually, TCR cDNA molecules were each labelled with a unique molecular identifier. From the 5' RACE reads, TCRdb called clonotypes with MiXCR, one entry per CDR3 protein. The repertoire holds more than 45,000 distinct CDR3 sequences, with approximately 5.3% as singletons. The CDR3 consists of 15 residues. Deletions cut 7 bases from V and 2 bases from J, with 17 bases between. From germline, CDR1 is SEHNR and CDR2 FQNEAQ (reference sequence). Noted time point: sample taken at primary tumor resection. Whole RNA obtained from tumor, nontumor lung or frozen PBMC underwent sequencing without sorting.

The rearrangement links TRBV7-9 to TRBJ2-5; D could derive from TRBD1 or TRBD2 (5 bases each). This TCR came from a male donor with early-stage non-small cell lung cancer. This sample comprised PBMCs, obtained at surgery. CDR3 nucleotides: TGTGCCAGCACGACCGACAGAGGGGAACAAGAGACCCAGTACTTC. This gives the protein CASTTDRGEQETQYF.